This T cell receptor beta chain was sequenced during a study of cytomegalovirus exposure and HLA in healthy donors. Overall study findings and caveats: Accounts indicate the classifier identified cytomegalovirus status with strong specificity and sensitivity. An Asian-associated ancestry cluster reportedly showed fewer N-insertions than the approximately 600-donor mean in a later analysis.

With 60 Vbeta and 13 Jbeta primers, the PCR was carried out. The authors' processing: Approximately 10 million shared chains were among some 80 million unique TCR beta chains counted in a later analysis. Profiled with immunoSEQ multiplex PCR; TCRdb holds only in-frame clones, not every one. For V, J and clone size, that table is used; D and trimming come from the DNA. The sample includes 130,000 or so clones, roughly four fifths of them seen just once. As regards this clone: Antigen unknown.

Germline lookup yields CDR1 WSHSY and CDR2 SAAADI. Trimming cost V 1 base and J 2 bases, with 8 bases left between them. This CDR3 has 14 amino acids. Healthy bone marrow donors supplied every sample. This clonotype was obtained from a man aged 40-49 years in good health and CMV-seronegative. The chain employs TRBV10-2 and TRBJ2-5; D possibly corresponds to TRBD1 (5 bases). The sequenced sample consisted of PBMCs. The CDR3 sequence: CASSELQEQETQYF. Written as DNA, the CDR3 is TGCGCCAGCAGTGAGTTACAGGAACAAGAGACCCAGTACTTC.